This T cell receptor beta chain comes out of a study of post-analysis software for immune sequencing data (dated by TCRdb to between 2015 and 2016). Regarding the complete study: Disease courses on record covered relapsing-remitting, secondary progressive and progressive-relapsing multiple sclerosis, though some patients had no subtype annotation. The patient repertoires were set against ten to eleven previously published healthy control repertoires from donors whose ages ranged from about 6 to 25 years. A subset of samples was prepared in parallel using single-end sample barcoding, then pooled and co-amplified after Illumina adapter ligation.

The method was PCR. The listed sequencing device is Illumina HiSeq 2500. To reduce PCR and sequencing biases, unique molecular identifiers were incorporated into the TCR beta cDNA libraries. Every 1 to 10 million input T cells yielded about 500,000 cDNA molecules, meaning each molecule approximated one T cell. Patient libraries were prepared and sequenced with the same protocol used for the earlier healthy control dataset. Samples belonging to the same batch were prepared together, multiplexed and sequenced on a shared HiSeq lane. The authors processed their data as follows. Raw barcoded reads were processed with MIGEC, discarding single-read molecular identifier groups before consensus assembly and CDR3 extraction. VDJtools was used for post-analysis of the clonotype tables, with diversity normalized by down-sampling every dataset to the smallest sample size. Repertoire overlap clustering matched CDR3 amino acid but not nucleotide sequences to correct batch-related cross-sample contamination. Using fastp trimming at Q25 and MiXCR clonotype assembly, TCRdb reanalyzed the public sequencing data and kept in-frame beta chains. All rows with the same CDR3 protein become a single entry with the most common DNA and genes. The authors' filters were not applied to this entry. For this sample there are around 400,000 distinct CDR3 sequences; 30% to 45% appear just once. The ten largest make up roughly 13% of the sample.

To demonstrate the VDJtools post-analysis software, the study profiled TCR beta repertoires from the peripheral blood of about a dozen young patients with multiple sclerosis. The multiple sclerosis patients were children and adolescents between roughly 6 and 16 years of age. The sample holds a few counts of this clonotype. Which antigen it targets is not known. No base quality values were provided; no much bigger clone lies one nucleotide off. Here is what the overall study found, with its caveats: Normalized Chao1 diversity was significantly lower in multiple sclerosis patients than controls, suggesting substantial peripheral T-cell clonal expansion. Strong co-clustering of samples prepared in the same batch was shown by direct clustering with F measure, prompting a batch-effect correction. Patients showed significantly higher frequencies than controls for several TRBV segments, among them TRBV5-6, TRBV5-1 and TRBV20-1. The multiple sclerosis patient group was slightly younger than the control group.

CDR1 SGHTA and CDR2 FQGNSA are derived from the germline V gene. Compared with germline, V lacks 5 bases and J lacks 4 bases; bases without a gene match: 6. The CDR3 starts with the cysteine, ends with the phenylalanine, and has 14 residues. Only CDR3 DNA is held: 42 bases, read in frame from base 1. The source is a girl aged 10 to 17 with multiple sclerosis. The sequenced sample consisted of blood. The V and J segments used are TRBV7-2 and TRBJ2-5, and 8 junctional nucleotides match TRBD2. Here the CDR3 is given as CASSTGTRGETQYF. The nucleotide sequence reads TGTGCCAGCAGCACGGGGACTAGGGGAGAGACCCAGTACTTC.